A selection of T cell receptor beta chains follows, all from one sample in a study of blood T cell repertoires in COVID-19. Measured with immunoSEQ multiplex PCR; TCRdb has only the in-frame clones, and not every one. The sample yields 230,000 or so clones, more than 75% seen once. Sequencing was carried out using PBMCs or T cells enriched from blood (not recorded which). These receptors originate from a woman in her forties or fifties who had been exposed to COVID-19. Each CDR3 is given with its conserved first and last residue. The order of the fields is J gene, D gene, CDR3 length, clone size, V gene, CDR3 protein, CDR3 DNA. D genes are given only for firm matches. Clone size is not always given. Where it is, it says once, few, many or a class for expanded clones.

j_gene: TRBJ2-3; d_gene: TRBD2; len: 18; abundance: .; v_gene: TRBV7-2; CDR3aa: CASRHPGLAGVSTDTQYF; CDR3nt: TGTGCCAGCAGGCATCCGGGACTAGCGGGGGTGAGCACAGATACGCAGTATTTT
j_gene: TRBJ1-2; d_gene: TRBD1; len: 14; abundance: .; v_gene: TRBV19; CDR3aa: CASSIPGGHHGYTF; CDR3nt: TGTGCCAGTAGTATCCCAGGGGGCCACCATGGCTACACCTTC
j_gene: TRBJ2-3; d_gene: TRBD2; len: 18; abundance: .; v_gene: TRBV10-2; CDR3aa: CASSAVSGGVRRTDTQYF; CDR3nt: TGCGCCAGCAGTGCTGTTAGCGGGGGGGTCCGTCGCACAGATACGCAGTATTTT
j_gene: TRBJ2-1; d_gene: .; len: 13; abundance: .; v_gene: TRBV5-5; CDR3aa: CASSSDSPNEQFF; CDR3nt: TGTGCCAGCAGCTCAGACAGCCCCAATGAGCAGTTCTTC
j_gene: TRBJ1-6; d_gene: .; len: 14; abundance: .; v_gene: TRBV27; CDR3aa: CASTWGRGNSPLHF; CDR3nt: TGTGCCAGCACCTGGGGCAGGGGAAATTCACCCCTCCACTTT
j_gene: TRBJ2-6; d_gene: .; len: 16; abundance: .; v_gene: TRBV11-2; CDR3aa: CASSPRLGVGANVLTF; CDR3nt: TGTGCCAGCAGCCCACGTCTAGGGGTTGGGGCCAACGTCCTGACTTTC
j_gene: TRBJ2-3; d_gene: TRBD2; len: 19; abundance: .; v_gene: TRBV24-1; CDR3aa: CATSDPGTSGVRFTDTQYF; CDR3nt: TGTGCCACCAGTGATCCCGGGACTAGCGGGGTCCGATTCACAGATACGCAGTATTTT
j_gene: TRBJ2-5; d_gene: TRBD1; len: 13; abundance: .; v_gene: TRBV5-1; CDR3aa: CASTKTGEETQYF; CDR3nt: TGCGCCAGCACCAAGACAGGGGAAGAGACCCAGTACTTC
j_gene: TRBJ1-1; d_gene: .; len: 12; abundance: .; v_gene: TRBV12-3/TRBV12-4; CDR3aa: CASRRGGQEAFF; CDR3nt: TGTGCCAGCCGGCGGGGGGGACAAGAAGCTTTCTTT
j_gene: TRBJ2-2; d_gene: .; len: 14; abundance: .; v_gene: TRBV19; CDR3aa: CASSIASDTGELFF; CDR3nt: TGTGCCAGTAGTATAGCCAGCGACACCGGGGAGCTGTTTTTT
j_gene: TRBJ1-1; d_gene: TRBD1; len: 19; abundance: .; v_gene: TRBV4-1; CDR3aa: CASSQIMGVAGGPTTEAFF; CDR3nt: TGCGCCAGCAGCCAAATTATGGGGGTGGCAGGGGGTCCCACCACTGAAGCTTTCTTT
j_gene: TRBJ1-2; d_gene: TRBD1; len: 13; abundance: .; v_gene: TRBV10-1; CDR3aa: CASSRDRGVGYTF; CDR3nt: TGCGCCAGCAGTCGGGACAGGGGTGTTGGCTACACCTTC
j_gene: TRBJ2-3; d_gene: TRBD2; len: 15; abundance: .; v_gene: TRBV7-9; CDR3aa: CASSQSSGAPGTQYF; CDR3nt: TGTGCCAGCAGCCAATCCAGCGGGGCCCCCGGTACGCAGTATTTT
j_gene: TRBJ2-7; d_gene: TRBD1; len: 17; abundance: .; v_gene: TRBV7-9; CDR3aa: CASSQPGQGRVSYEQYF; CDR3nt: TGTGCCAGCAGCCAACCGGGACAGGGCCGGGTCTCCTACGAGCAGTACTTC
j_gene: TRBJ2-1; d_gene: .; len: 12; abundance: .; v_gene: TRBV12-3/TRBV12-4; CDR3aa: CASSFLGSEQFF; CDR3nt: TGTGCCAGCAGTTTCTTGGGGAGCGAGCAGTTCTTC
j_gene: TRBJ2-6; d_gene: .; len: 17; abundance: .; v_gene: TRBV19; CDR3aa: CASRSPGGQSGANVLTF; CDR3nt: TGTGCCAGTAGGAGTCCGGGGGGCCAATCTGGGGCCAACGTCCTGACTTTC
j_gene: TRBJ2-5; d_gene: TRBD2; len: 16; abundance: .; v_gene: TRBV9; CDR3aa: CASSVGSGGAGETQYF; CDR3nt: TGTGCCAGCAGCGTAGGTAGCGGGGGGGCTGGAGAGACCCAGTACTTC
j_gene: TRBJ2-5; d_gene: .; len: 12; abundance: .; v_gene: TRBV7-8; CDR3aa: CASSLWGETQYF; CDR3nt: TGTGCCAGCAGCCTGTGGGGCGAGACCCAGTACTTC
j_gene: TRBJ1-2; d_gene: .; len: 13; abundance: .; v_gene: TRBV25-1; CDR3aa: CASSFTGNYGYTF; CDR3nt: TGTGCCAGCAGTTTCACAGGAAACTATGGCTACACCTTC
j_gene: TRBJ2-4; d_gene: .; len: 12; abundance: .; v_gene: TRBV2; CDR3aa: CASSVSANIQYF; CDR3nt: TGTGCCAGCAGTGTGAGTGCCAACATTCAGTACTTC
j_gene: TRBJ1-6; d_gene: .; len: 14; abundance: .; v_gene: TRBV15; CDR3aa: CATSRDPRESPLHF; CDR3nt: TGTGCCACCAGCAGAGATCCCAGGGAATCACCCCTCCACTTT
j_gene: TRBJ1-2; d_gene: TRBD1; len: 13; abundance: .; v_gene: TRBV7-3; CDR3aa: CASSSTGADGYTF; CDR3nt: TGTGCCAGCAGCTCGACAGGGGCTGATGGCTACACCTTC
j_gene: TRBJ2-1; d_gene: TRBD2; len: 14; abundance: .; v_gene: TRBV7-9; CDR3aa: CASSGGGNYNEQFF; CDR3nt: TGTGCCAGCAGCGGCGGGGGGAACTACAATGAGCAGTTCTTC
j_gene: TRBJ1-4; d_gene: .; len: 13; abundance: .; v_gene: TRBV2; CDR3aa: CASSRRFLEKLFF; CDR3nt: TGTGCCAGCAGCAGGCGTTTCCTTGAAAAACTGTTTTTT
j_gene: TRBJ2-2; d_gene: .; len: 14; abundance: few; v_gene: TRBV6-5; CDR3aa: CASSYRGGNGELFF; CDR3nt: TGTGCCAGCAGTTACCGAGGGGGAAACGGGGAGCTGTTTTTT
j_gene: TRBJ1-4; d_gene: TRBD1; len: 15; abundance: .; v_gene: TRBV2; CDR3aa: CASSARTGGREKLFF; CDR3nt: TGTGCCAGCAGCGCCCGGACAGGTGGCAGGGAAAAACTGTTTTTT
j_gene: TRBJ2-2; d_gene: .; len: 14; abundance: .; v_gene: TRBV5-1; CDR3aa: CASSSELLAGELFF; CDR3nt: TGCGCCAGCAGCTCTGAGCTCCTGGCCGGGGAGCTGTTTTTT
j_gene: TRBJ1-5; d_gene: TRBD1; len: 15; abundance: .; v_gene: TRBV28; CDR3aa: CASILGGFDHQPQHF; CDR3nt: TGTGCCAGCATTCTAGGGGGCTTTGACCATCAGCCCCAGCATTTT
j_gene: TRBJ1-1; d_gene: .; len: 11; abundance: .; v_gene: TRBV30; CDR3aa: CAGSGVTEAFF; CDR3nt: TGTGCCGGCTCAGGGGTAACTGAAGCTTTCTTT
j_gene: TRBJ1-1; d_gene: .; len: 15; abundance: few; v_gene: TRBV5-6; CDR3aa: CASSLVDRDTEEAFF; CDR3nt: TGTGCCAGCAGCTTGGTTGACCGGGACACAGAAGAAGCTTTCTTT
j_gene: TRBJ2-2; d_gene: TRBD2; len: 16; abundance: .; v_gene: TRBV27; CDR3aa: CASSPGGLVGTGELFF; CDR3nt: TGTGCCAGCAGTCCAGGCGGACTAGTGGGGACCGGGGAGCTGTTTTTT
j_gene: TRBJ2-3; d_gene: .; len: 15; abundance: .; v_gene: TRBV5-4; CDR3aa: CASSLLGGGADTQYF; CDR3nt: TGTGCCAGCAGCCTCTTAGGAGGGGGGGCAGATACGCAGTATTTT
j_gene: TRBJ1-1; d_gene: .; len: 13; abundance: .; v_gene: TRBV3-1/TRBV3-2; CDR3aa: CASSQVPRGSAFF; CDR3nt: TGTGCCAGCAGCCAAGTCCCCAGGGGCAGCGCTTTCTTT
j_gene: TRBJ1-1; d_gene: TRBD1; len: 13; abundance: .; v_gene: TRBV6-5; CDR3aa: CASRQGLTTEAFF; CDR3nt: TGTGCCAGCAGACAGGGGTTGACCACTGAAGCTTTCTTT
j_gene: TRBJ2-5; d_gene: TRBD2; len: 14; abundance: .; v_gene: TRBV19; CDR3aa: CASSVVAGRETQYF; CDR3nt: TGTGCCAGTAGTGTGGTAGCGGGGCGAGAGACCCAGTACTTC
j_gene: TRBJ1-2; d_gene: .; len: 11; abundance: .; v_gene: TRBV20-1; CDR3aa: CSAGPGRTFTF; CDR3nt: TGCAGTGCGGGGCCAGGGAGGACATTCACCTTC
j_gene: TRBJ1-4; d_gene: TRBD1; len: 17; abundance: .; v_gene: TRBV5-6; CDR3aa: CASSLGTAYSTNEKLFF; CDR3nt: TGTGCCAGCAGCCTAGGGACAGCTTATTCAACTAATGAAAAACTGTTTTTT
j_gene: TRBJ1-3; d_gene: .; len: 14; abundance: .; v_gene: TRBV11-1; CDR3aa: CASSAHRAGNTIYF; CDR3nt: TGTGCCAGCAGCGCCCACAGGGCTGGAAACACCATATATTTT
j_gene: TRBJ2-1; d_gene: TRBD1; len: 17; abundance: .; v_gene: TRBV13; CDR3aa: CASSLAHRRQGSVEQFF; CDR3nt: TGTGCCAGCAGCTTAGCTCACCGCAGACAGGGCTCGGTTGAGCAGTTCTTC
j_gene: TRBJ1-5; d_gene: .; len: 13; abundance: .; v_gene: TRBV7-9; CDR3aa: CASSPPTGRPQHF; CDR3nt: TGTGCCAGCAGCCCCCCGACAGGAAGGCCCCAGCATTTT
j_gene: TRBJ1-5; d_gene: TRBD1; len: 16; abundance: once; v_gene: TRBV4-1; CDR3aa: CASSQDIRQGSQPQHF; CDR3nt: TGCGCCAGCAGCCAAGATATCAGACAGGGGAGTCAGCCCCAGCATTTT
j_gene: TRBJ1-2; d_gene: .; len: 12; abundance: .; v_gene: TRBV21-1; CDR3aa: CASLHLNYGYTF; CDR3nt: TGTGCCAGCTTACATCTGAACTATGGCTACACCTTC
j_gene: TRBJ2-3; d_gene: .; len: 14; abundance: .; v_gene: TRBV5-4; CDR3aa: CASSLGGLRDTQYF; CDR3nt: TGTGCCAGCAGCTTGGGGGGCCTACGGGATACGCAGTATTTT
j_gene: TRBJ1-5; d_gene: .; len: 14; abundance: .; v_gene: TRBV3-1/TRBV3-2; CDR3aa: CASSQALFSQPQHF; CDR3nt: TGTGCCAGCAGCCAAGCCCTCTTCTCTCAGCCCCAGCATTTT
j_gene: TRBJ1-6; d_gene: .; len: 15; abundance: .; v_gene: TRBV6-5; CDR3aa: CASSYRREWNSPLHF; CDR3nt: TGTGCCAGCAGTTACAGGAGAGAGTGGAATTCACCCCTCCACTTT
j_gene: TRBJ1-1; d_gene: .; len: 14; abundance: once; v_gene: TRBV4-1; CDR3aa: CASSQEEGEAEAFF; CDR3nt: TGCGCCAGCAGCCAAGAGGAGGGCGAGGCTGAAGCTTTCTTT
j_gene: TRBJ2-7; d_gene: TRBD1; len: 14; abundance: .; v_gene: TRBV13; CDR3aa: CASSSGQGVYEQYF; CDR3nt: TGTGCCAGCAGCTCGGGACAGGGAGTGTACGAGCAGTACTTC
j_gene: TRBJ1-5; d_gene: .; len: 16; abundance: .; v_gene: TRBV5-8; CDR3aa: CASSLAVGVSNQPQHF; CDR3nt: TGTGCCAGCAGCTTGGCTGTCGGAGTTAGCAATCAGCCCCAGCATTTT
j_gene: TRBJ1-1; d_gene: .; len: 13; abundance: .; v_gene: TRBV6-5; CDR3aa: CASNFGTRTEAFF; CDR3nt: TGTGCCAGCAACTTCGGGACTCGGACTGAAGCTTTCTTT
j_gene: TRBJ1-1; d_gene: .; len: 17; abundance: once; v_gene: TRBV9; CDR3aa: CASSVEGQTPGDTEAFF; CDR3nt: TGTGCCAGCAGCGTAGAGGGGCAAACCCCTGGGGACACTGAAGCTTTCTTT
j_gene: TRBJ2-7; d_gene: .; len: 13; abundance: few; v_gene: TRBV18; CDR3aa: CASSRLGTYEQYF; CDR3nt: TGTGCCAGCTCCCGCCTCGGGACCTACGAGCAGTACTTC
j_gene: TRBJ1-3; d_gene: .; len: 16; abundance: .; v_gene: TRBV5-8; CDR3aa: CASSLVAAGSGNTIYF; CDR3nt: TGTGCCAGCAGCTTGGTAGCAGCCGGCTCTGGAAACACCATATATTTT
j_gene: TRBJ2-5; d_gene: TRBD2; len: 18; abundance: .; v_gene: TRBV4-3; CDR3aa: CASSQVLASGGRQETQYF; CDR3nt: TGCGCCAGCAGCCAAGTTTTGGCTAGCGGGGGGAGGCAAGAGACCCAGTACTTC
j_gene: TRBJ2-2; d_gene: TRBD2; len: 19; abundance: .; v_gene: TRBV7-9; CDR3aa: CASSSLIAGYLPNTGELFF; CDR3nt: TGTGCCAGCAGCTCCCTGATAGCGGGGTACCTTCCGAACACCGGGGAGCTGTTTTTT
j_gene: TRBJ1-1; d_gene: .; len: 14; abundance: .; v_gene: TRBV7-6; CDR3aa: CASSLDGGSAEAFF; CDR3nt: TGTGCCAGCAGCTTAGACGGGGGGAGCGCTGAAGCTTTCTTT
j_gene: TRBJ2-1; d_gene: TRBD1; len: 15; abundance: .; v_gene: TRBV3-1/TRBV3-2; CDR3aa: CASSPGTGVGNEQFF; CDR3nt: TGTGCCAGCAGCCCCGGGACAGGGGTTGGTAATGAGCAGTTCTTC
j_gene: TRBJ1-1; d_gene: .; len: 14; abundance: .; v_gene: TRBV4-3; CDR3aa: CASSQEDGSTEAFF; CDR3nt: TGCGCCAGCAGCCAAGAGGACGGGAGCACTGAAGCTTTCTTT
j_gene: TRBJ1-1; d_gene: .; len: 13; abundance: .; v_gene: TRBV7-8; CDR3aa: CASSLWGVAEAFF; CDR3nt: TGTGCCAGCAGCTTATGGGGGGTTGCTGAAGCTTTCTTT
j_gene: TRBJ1-6; d_gene: .; len: 15; abundance: .; v_gene: TRBV7-8; CDR3aa: CASSFIRGIVSPLHF; CDR3nt: TGTGCCAGCAGCTTTATCAGGGGAATAGTATCACCCCTCCACTTT